Listed below are T cell receptor beta chains from one sample, sequenced in a study of cytomegalovirus exposure and HLA in healthy donors. Sequenced by immunoSEQ multiplex PCR; TCRdb stores in-frame clones only, minus some. Here the sample spans about 230,000 clones, about three quarters being singletons. Material: PBMCs. The receptors originated from a boy aged 5-17 years in good health and CMV-seronegative. Both conserved end residues are part of each CDR3. Each record gives: clone size, D gene, J gene, V gene, CDR3 protein, CDR3 DNA. D genes are given only for firm matches. For some rows the clone size is stated as once, few or many, or as a class when expanded; others skip it.

clone size: few
D gene: TRBD2
J gene: TRBJ2-7
V gene: TRBV6-5
CDR3 protein: CASSGLAGTYEQYF
CDR3 DNA: TGTGCCAGCAGTGGACTAGCGGGGACCTACGAGCAGTACTTC

clone size: NA
D gene: TRBD1
J gene: TRBJ2-7
V gene: TRBV19
CDR3 protein: CASSRQGDYEQYF
CDR3 DNA: TGTGCCAGCTCCCGACAGGGAGACTACGAGCAGTACTTC

clone size: NA
D gene: TRBD2
J gene: TRBJ2-5
V gene: TRBV7-9
CDR3 protein: CASSLGTSPTETQYF
CDR3 DNA: TGTGCCAGCAGCTTAGGGACTAGCCCCACGGAGACCCAGTACTTC

clone size: NA
D gene: NA
J gene: TRBJ2-1
V gene: TRBV6-5
CDR3 protein: CASSYLGGDNEQFF
CDR3 DNA: TGTGCCAGCAGTTACCTAGGCGGGGACAATGAGCAGTTCTTC

clone size: NA
D gene: NA
J gene: TRBJ1-2
V gene: TRBV2
CDR3 protein: CASSGRSTYGYTF
CDR3 DNA: TGTGCCAGCAGTGGGAGGTCTACCTATGGCTACACCTTC

clone size: NA
D gene: TRBD1
J gene: TRBJ2-7
V gene: TRBV4-1
CDR3 protein: CASSRPNEGAPYEQYF
CDR3 DNA: TGCGCCAGCAGCCGTCCGAATGAGGGGGCTCCCTACGAGCAGTACTTC

clone size: NA
D gene: NA
J gene: TRBJ2-2
V gene: TRBV30
CDR3 protein: CAWSLGVTGELFF
CDR3 DNA: TGTGCCTGGAGTTTAGGGGTCACCGGGGAGCTGTTTTTT

clone size: NA
D gene: NA
J gene: TRBJ2-4
V gene: TRBV21-1
CDR3 protein: CASSKRRTVQYF
CDR3 DNA: TGTGCCAGCAGCAAAAGGAGGACAGTGCAGTACTTC

clone size: NA
D gene: TRBD1
J gene: TRBJ2-7
V gene: TRBV5-1
CDR3 protein: CASSLNTPGQGLTEQYF
CDR3 DNA: TGCGCCAGCAGCTTGAATACACCGGGACAGGGCCTTACTGAGCAGTACTTC

clone size: NA
D gene: TRBD2
J gene: TRBJ2-7
V gene: TRBV19
CDR3 protein: CASSIGSGRSGEQYF
CDR3 DNA: TGTGCCAGTAGTATTGGTAGCGGGAGGTCCGGCGAGCAGTACTTC

clone size: NA
D gene: NA
J gene: TRBJ2-7
V gene: TRBV10-1
CDR3 protein: CASSDHGQSTTQYF
CDR3 DNA: TGCGCCAGCAGTGACCACGGACAGTCGACAACGCAGTACTTC

clone size: NA
D gene: TRBD2
J gene: TRBJ2-5
V gene: TRBV27
CDR3 protein: CASSSTSGGAETQYF
CDR3 DNA: TGTGCCAGCAGTTCGACTAGCGGGGGGGCCGAGACCCAGTACTTC

clone size: NA
D gene: NA
J gene: TRBJ2-7
V gene: TRBV4-2
CDR3 protein: CASSQALRAAAYEQYF
CDR3 DNA: TGTGCCAGCAGCCAAGCCCTAAGAGCGGCCGCCTACGAGCAGTACTTC

clone size: NA
D gene: NA
J gene: TRBJ1-1
V gene: TRBV6-5
CDR3 protein: CASSYSSRRDTEAFF
CDR3 DNA: TGTGCCAGCAGTTACTCGAGTAGGAGGGATACTGAAGCTTTCTTT

clone size: once
D gene: NA
J gene: TRBJ2-5
V gene: TRBV2
CDR3 protein: CASSLGPLYF
CDR3 DNA: TGTGCCAGCAGCCTGGGCCCCCTCTACTTC

clone size: few
D gene: NA
J gene: TRBJ2-3
V gene: TRBV4-2
CDR3 protein: CASSQGGGPSTDTQYF
CDR3 DNA: TGTGCCAGCAGCCAGGGTGGCGGCCCTAGCACAGATACGCAGTATTTT